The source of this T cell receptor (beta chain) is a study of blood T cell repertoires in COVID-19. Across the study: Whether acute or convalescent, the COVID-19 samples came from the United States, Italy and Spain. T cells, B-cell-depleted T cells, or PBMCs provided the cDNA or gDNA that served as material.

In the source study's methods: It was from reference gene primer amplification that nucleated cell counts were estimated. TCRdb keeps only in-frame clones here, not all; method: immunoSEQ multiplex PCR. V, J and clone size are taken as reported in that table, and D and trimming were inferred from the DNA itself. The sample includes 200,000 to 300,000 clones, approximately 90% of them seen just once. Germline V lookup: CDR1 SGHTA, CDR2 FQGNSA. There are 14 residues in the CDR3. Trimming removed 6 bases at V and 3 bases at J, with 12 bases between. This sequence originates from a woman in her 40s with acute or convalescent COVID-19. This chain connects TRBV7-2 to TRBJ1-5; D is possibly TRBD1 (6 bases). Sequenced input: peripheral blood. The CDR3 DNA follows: TGTGCCAGCAGTTGGACAGCTACCAATCAGCCCCAGCATTTT. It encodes CASSWTATNQPQHF.